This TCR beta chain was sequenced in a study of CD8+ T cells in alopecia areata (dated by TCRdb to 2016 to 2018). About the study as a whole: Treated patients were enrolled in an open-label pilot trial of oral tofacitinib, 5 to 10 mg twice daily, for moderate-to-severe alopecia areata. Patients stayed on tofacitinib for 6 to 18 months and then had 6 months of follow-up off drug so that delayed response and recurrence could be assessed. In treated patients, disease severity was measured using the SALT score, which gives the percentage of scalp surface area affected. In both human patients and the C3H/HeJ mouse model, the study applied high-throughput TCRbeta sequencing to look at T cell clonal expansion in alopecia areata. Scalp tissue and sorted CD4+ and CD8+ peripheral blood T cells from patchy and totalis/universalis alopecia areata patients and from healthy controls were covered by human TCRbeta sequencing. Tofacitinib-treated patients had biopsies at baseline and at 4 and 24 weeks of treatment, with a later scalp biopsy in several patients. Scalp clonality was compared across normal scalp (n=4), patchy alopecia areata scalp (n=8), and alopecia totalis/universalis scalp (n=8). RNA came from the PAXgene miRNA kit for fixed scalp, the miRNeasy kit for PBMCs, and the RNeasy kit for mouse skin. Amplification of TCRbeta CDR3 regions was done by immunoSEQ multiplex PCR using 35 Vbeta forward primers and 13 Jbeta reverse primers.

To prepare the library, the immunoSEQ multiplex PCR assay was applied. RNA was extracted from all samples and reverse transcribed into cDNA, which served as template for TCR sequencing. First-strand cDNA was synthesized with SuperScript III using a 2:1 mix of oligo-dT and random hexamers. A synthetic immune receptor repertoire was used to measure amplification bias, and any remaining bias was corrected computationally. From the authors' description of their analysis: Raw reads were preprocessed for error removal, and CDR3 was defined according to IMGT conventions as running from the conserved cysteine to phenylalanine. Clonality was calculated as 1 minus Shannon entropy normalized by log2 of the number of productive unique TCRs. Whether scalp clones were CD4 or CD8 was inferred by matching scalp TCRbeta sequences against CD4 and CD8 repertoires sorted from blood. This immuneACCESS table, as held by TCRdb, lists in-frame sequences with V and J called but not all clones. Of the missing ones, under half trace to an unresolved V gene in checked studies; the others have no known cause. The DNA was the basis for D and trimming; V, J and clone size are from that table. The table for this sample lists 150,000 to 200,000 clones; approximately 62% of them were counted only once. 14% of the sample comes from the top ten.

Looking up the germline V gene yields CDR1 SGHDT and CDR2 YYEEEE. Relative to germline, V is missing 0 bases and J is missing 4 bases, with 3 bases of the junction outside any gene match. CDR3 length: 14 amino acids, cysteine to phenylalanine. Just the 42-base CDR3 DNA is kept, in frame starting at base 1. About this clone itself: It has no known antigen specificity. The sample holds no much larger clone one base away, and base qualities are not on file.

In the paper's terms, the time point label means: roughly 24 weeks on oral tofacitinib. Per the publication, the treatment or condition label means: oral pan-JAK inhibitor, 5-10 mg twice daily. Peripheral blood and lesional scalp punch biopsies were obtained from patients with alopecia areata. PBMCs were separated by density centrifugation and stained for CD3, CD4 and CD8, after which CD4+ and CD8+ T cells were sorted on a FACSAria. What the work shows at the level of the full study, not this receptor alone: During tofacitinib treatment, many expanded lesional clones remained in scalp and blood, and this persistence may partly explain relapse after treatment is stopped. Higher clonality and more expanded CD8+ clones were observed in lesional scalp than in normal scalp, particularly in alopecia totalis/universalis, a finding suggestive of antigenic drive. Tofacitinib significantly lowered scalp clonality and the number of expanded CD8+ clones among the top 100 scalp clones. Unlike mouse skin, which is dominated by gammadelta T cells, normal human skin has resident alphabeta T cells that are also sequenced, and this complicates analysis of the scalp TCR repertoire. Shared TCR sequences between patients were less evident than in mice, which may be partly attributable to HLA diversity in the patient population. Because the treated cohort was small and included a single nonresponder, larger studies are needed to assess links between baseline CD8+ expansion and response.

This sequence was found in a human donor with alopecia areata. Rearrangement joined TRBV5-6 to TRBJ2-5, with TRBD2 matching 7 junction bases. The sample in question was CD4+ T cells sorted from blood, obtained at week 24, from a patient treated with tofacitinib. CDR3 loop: CASSLERGGETQYF. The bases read TGTGCCAGCAGCTTGGAACGCGGGGGAGAGACCCAGTACTTC. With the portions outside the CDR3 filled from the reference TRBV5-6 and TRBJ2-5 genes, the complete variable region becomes DAGVTQSPTHLIKTRGQQVTLRCSPKSGHDTVSWYQQALGQGPQFIFQYYEEEERQRGNFPDRFSGHQFPNYSSELNVNALLLGDSALYLCASSLERGGETQYFGPGTRLLVL.